The 10 T cell receptor beta chains listed next were all sequenced from one sample in a study of T cell responses to AZD1222 COVID-19 vaccine. The assay was immunoSEQ multiplex PCR, and TCRdb's table has in-frame clones only and misses some. The sample includes 100,000 or so clones, roughly 85% of them seen just once. The sequences come from peripheral blood, collected on day 0 of AZD1222 vaccination. These receptors were taken from an adult in good health.

This clone has only a few counts. V is TRBV2 and J is TRBJ2-7; D not certain. Germline V CDR1 and CDR2: SNHLY, FYNNEI. The V end lost 5 bases, the J end lost 5 bases, and 19 bases lay between the germline ends. The CDR3 has 15 residues. The CDR3 is CASSKDGQRDHEQYF. The DNA for the CDR3 is TGTGCCAGCAGTAAAGATGGTCAGCGAGACCACGAGCAGTACTTC. Full variable domain (remainder filled in from reference TRBV2 and TRBJ2-7): EPEVTQTPSHQVTQMGQEVILRCVPISNHLYFYWYRQILGQKVEFLVSFYNNEISEKSEIFDDQFSVERPDGSNFTLKIRSTKLEDSAMYFCASSKDGQRDHEQYFGPGTRLTVT.

The chain employs TRBV9 and TRBJ1-1; D remains unclear. From germline, CDR1 is SGDLS and CDR2 YYNGEE. Trimming removed 4 bases at V and 3 bases at J, with 10 bases between. The length of the CDR3 is 13 residues. CDR3 region: CASSSIRHTEAFF. In DNA, the CDR3 is TGTGCCAGCAGCTCCATCCGTCACACTGAAGCTTTCTTT.

The rearrangement links TRBV6-5 to TRBJ1-5; D remains unclear. Germline assignment: CDR1 MNHEY and CDR2 SVGAGI. The CDR3 loop spans 13 amino acids. V lost 6 bases and J 6 bases, leaving 12 bases between the germline ends. Here the CDR3 reads CASRDGESQPQHF. CDR3 in DNA: TGTGCCAGCAGGGACGGGGAGAGTCAGCCCCAGCATTTT.

The chain couples TRBV5-1 to TRBJ2-6, with D perhaps matching TRBD1 (5 bases). V shed 1 base and J shed 2 bases, with 10 bases lying between them. There are 16 residues in the CDR3. CDR1 and CDR2 from the germline V gene are SGHRS and YFSETQ. The CDR3 bases are TGCGCCAGCAGCTTGAATCCAGGGACTGGGGCCAACGTCCTGACTTTC. The encoded protein is CASSLNPGTGANVLTF.

This clone was recorded once. The V call is TRBV5-1, the J call TRBJ2-2; 8 bases fit TRBD1. CDR3 length: 15 residues. From germline, CDR1 is SGHRS and CDR2 YFSETQ. V trimming: 4 bases; J trimming: 1 base; junction bases outside the gene matches: 3. CDR3 sequence (DNA): TGCGCCAGCAGCCGAGGGACAGGGAACACCGGGGAGCTGTTTTTT. It is translated as CASSRGTGNTGELFF.

The gene calls are TRBV6-5 and TRBJ1-6; weak D call: TRBD1 (5 bases). This CDR3 comprises 16 residues. Germline lookup yields CDR1 MNHEY and CDR2 SVGAGI. V was cut by 3 bases and J by 7 bases, with 16 bases left in between. The CDR3 DNA is TGTGCCAGCAGTTATGGGGGGGACCTTAAGAATTCACCCCTCCACTTT. Protein sequence: CASSYGGDLKNSPLHF.

In nucleotides, the CDR3 is TGTGCCAGCAGCCCTACGACAGGGGGTAATGAAAAACTGTTTTTT. This sequence encodes CASSPTTGGNEKLFF. V usage is TRBV7-9 and J usage is TRBJ1-4; TRBD1 matches 9 bases. Trimming removed 5 bases from V and 4 bases from J; junction bases left unmatched: 5. CDR1 is SEHNR and CDR2 is FQNEAQ in the germline V gene (reference sequence). The CDR3 extends over 15 amino acids.

On this clone: The junction shows a germline mismatch at one end, possibly a read error. The chain employs TRBV5-1 and TRBJ1-5; 10 bases fit TRBD1. CDR1 is SGHRS, CDR2 YFSETQ, per germline. This CDR3 region has 14 residues. CDR3 amino acids: CASSSGTGVKPQHF. The DNA for the CDR3 is TGTGCCAGCAGCTCCGGGACAGGGGTGAAGCCCCAGCATTTT. The full variable domain, completed using reference TRBV5-1 and TRBJ1-5, is KAGVTQTPRYLIKTRGQQVTLSCSPISGHRSVSWYQQTPGQGLQFLFEYFSETQRNKGNFPGRFSGRQFSNSRSEMNVSTLELGDSALYLCASSSGTGVKPQHFGDGTRLSIL.

Details on this clone: The junction departs from the called germline gene at one end, perhaps through a read error. This sequence joins TRBV5-1 and TRBJ2-5, with D possibly TRBD2 on 5 matching bases. CDR1 SGHRS and CDR2 YFSETQ come from the germline V gene. CDR3 size: 16 residues. The CDR3 protein is CASSPDGGSLGETQYF. DNA of the CDR3: TGTGCCAGCAGCCCCGATGGAGGTTCCCTGGGGGAGACCCAGTACTTC.

V is TRBV19 and J is TRBJ2-2; D gene ambiguous. Trimming took 5 bases from V and 1 from J, leaving 8 bases between them. CDR1 LNHDA and CDR2 SQIVND come from the germline V gene (reference sequence). This CDR3 region has 14 residues. The CDR3 protein is CASSPRMNTGELFF. The CDR3 DNA follows: TGTGCCAGTAGTCCGCGGATGAACACCGGGGAGCTGTTTTTT.